This entry concerns a single TCR beta chain. Its target is not known. This specimen belongs to a study of Ad26.COV2.S vaccination and SARS-CoV-2 variants. Overall study findings and caveats: An underestimation of total T cell responses may have resulted from the TCR breadth and depth analyses.

The germline V gene has CDR1 SNHLY and CDR2 FYNNEI. Deletions cut 2 bases from V and 5 bases from J, with 15 bases between. The CDR3 runs 15 residues. Profiled with immunoSEQ multiplex PCR; TCRdb holds only in-frame clones, not every one. The sample lists more than 250,000 clones, about 89% occurring once. As for treatment: some 20 received Ad26.COV2.S at low or high dose, single or two shots; 5 received placebo; per-sample allocation not given. Samples came from day 63 after the first vaccine or placebo injection. The chain combines TRBV2 with TRBJ2-5; a weak D match, TRBD2 (5 bases). This clonotype was obtained from a person aged 18-65 years who received the Ad26.COV2.S COVID-19 vaccine or a placebo. The sequencing used peripheral blood, collected in a trial of Ad26.COV2.S vaccine versus placebo. CDR3 sequence: CASSESGLAVETQYF. CDR3 nucleotide sequence: TGTGCCAGCAGTGAAAGCGGCCTGGCTGTCGAGACCCAGTACTTC.